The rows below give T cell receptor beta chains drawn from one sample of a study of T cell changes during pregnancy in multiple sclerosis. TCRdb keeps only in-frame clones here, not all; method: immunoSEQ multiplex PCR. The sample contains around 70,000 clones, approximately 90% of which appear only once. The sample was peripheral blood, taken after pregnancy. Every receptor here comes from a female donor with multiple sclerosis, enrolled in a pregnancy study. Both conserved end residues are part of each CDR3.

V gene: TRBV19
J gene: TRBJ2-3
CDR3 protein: CASSKRRGDADTQYF

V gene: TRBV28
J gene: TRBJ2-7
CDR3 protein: CASSLSSWGEQYF

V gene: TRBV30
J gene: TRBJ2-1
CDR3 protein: CAWSVIMGHYLF

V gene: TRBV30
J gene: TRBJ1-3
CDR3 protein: CAIGQWGNTIYF

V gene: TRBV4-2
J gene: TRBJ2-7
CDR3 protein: CASSQDRASGRYEQYF

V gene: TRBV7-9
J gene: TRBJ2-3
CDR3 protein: CASSLDRGRADTQYF

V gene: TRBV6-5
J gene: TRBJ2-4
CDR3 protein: CASSSTGDIQYF

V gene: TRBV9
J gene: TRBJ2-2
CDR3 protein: CASRRVAGGGGELFF

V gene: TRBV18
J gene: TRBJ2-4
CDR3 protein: CASSPLSGVLAKNIQYF

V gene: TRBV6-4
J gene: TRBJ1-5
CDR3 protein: CASSKEGGSNQPQHF

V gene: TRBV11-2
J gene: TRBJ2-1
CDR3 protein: CASSLGGRSSYNEQFF

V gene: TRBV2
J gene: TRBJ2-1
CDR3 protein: CASSGSSGFINEQFF

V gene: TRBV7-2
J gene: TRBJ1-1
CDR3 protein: CASSQRTGRRYTEAFF

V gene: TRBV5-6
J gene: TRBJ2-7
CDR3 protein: CASSFWDRAYEQYF

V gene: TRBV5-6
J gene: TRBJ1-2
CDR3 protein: CASSLREPNYGYTF

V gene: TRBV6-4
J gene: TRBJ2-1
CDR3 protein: CASSGTQESYNEQFF

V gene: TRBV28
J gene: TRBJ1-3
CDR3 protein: CASSLGQAIYSGNTIYF